The rows below give T cell receptor beta chains drawn from one sample of a study of T-cell reconstitution after alpha-beta-depleted transplantation in children. Via MiXCR, TCRdb re-called the PCR reads, giving one row per CDR3 protein. Here the sample spans approximately 30,000 distinct CDR3 sequences, more than 6% being singletons. Sequencing used peripheral blood, obtained 60 days after TCRalphabeta/CD19-depleted stem cell transplant. These receptors all come from a child less than two years old who had a stem cell transplant for acute myeloid leukemia, so the T cells may come from the graft donor. Both conserved end residues are part of each CDR3.

11	TRBJ1-5	TRBV29-1	CSFCRDQPQHF
15	TRBJ1-1	TRBV7-2	CASSLGGTGGIEAFF
15	TRBJ2-2	TRBV4-3	CASSQGLAGSGELFF
14	TRBJ2-7	TRBV4-3	CASSQDPWAYEQYF
15	TRBJ1-5	TRBV5-6	CASSLTGFGEGPQHF
12	TRBJ2-7	TRBV5-5	CASTRTGDEQYF
18	TRBJ2-5	TRBV20-1	CSARRLGGSGGFQETQYF
14	TRBJ1-5	TRBV10-3	CAISESELFRPQHF
13	TRBJ1-6	TRBV4-2	CASSPGVNSPLHF
17	TRBJ2-2	TRBV15	CATSRDQLAENTGELFF
12	TRBJ1-1	TRBV7-4	CASSLKCYKAFF
15	TRBJ2-5	TRBV5-1	CASSFEDLPQETQYF
17	TRBJ2-2	TRBV4-3	CASSQERVHLDTGELFF
14	TRBJ2-1	TRBV19	CASSPGTDYNEQFF
16	TRBJ2-2	TRBV18	CASSPETGSNTGELFF
14	TRBJ2-3	TRBV11-2	CASSLVSRTDTQYF
16	TRBJ2-7	TRBV5-1	CASSAGFRSPFYEQYF
13	TRBJ2-7	TRBV7-9	CASSFWTGREQYF
13	TRBJ2-5	TRBV25-1	CASRLGGRETQYF
12	TRBJ2-1	TRBV20-1	CSGLAGKNEQFF
14	TRBJ1-2	TRBV21-1	CASSNDGGVLGYTF
15	TRBJ1-1	TRBV7-6	CASSLVGQGNTEAFF
14	TRBJ1-2	TRBV7-9	CASSLPTLVYGYTF
14	TRBJ2-7	TRBV7-9	CASSGAGDLYEQYF
15	TRBJ1-1	TRBV11-2	CASSYGRGLNTEAFF
11	TRBJ1-2	TRBV11-2	CATRAGGGYTF
14	TRBJ2-3	TRBV29-1	CSVPTSGKADTQYF
14	TRBJ2-7	TRBV7-9	CASSGTPSSYEQYF
16	TRBJ2-7	TRBV28	CASSLYLTGRRYEQYF
16	TRBJ1-6	TRBV30	CAWRHRDRGHNSPLHF
15	TRBJ2-7	TRBV7-9	CASREEGNPSYEQYF
14	TRBJ1-5	TRBV6-2/TRBV6-3	CASSYGLGEGPQHF
19	TRBJ1-1	TRBV11-2	CASSLQDGWTRKTGPEAFF
12	TRBJ2-2	TRBV12-5	CQLARGAGELFF
17	TRBJ2-2	TRBV7-9	CASSLAWTSGYTGELFF
15	TRBJ2-4	TRBV10-2	CASSELRGAGNIQYF
13	TRBJ2-7	TRBV7-9	CASSPPGDYEQYF
11	TRBJ1-1	TRBV29-1	CSAQGLTEAFF
15	TRBJ2-7	TRBV27	CASSLTRAASYEQYF
13	TRBJ1-2	TRBV10-3	CAILTTTFYGYTF
15	TRBJ2-1	TRBV3-1	CASSPENQRYNEQFF
15	TRBJ2-7	TRBV6-2/TRBV6-3	CASRSGTSGYYEQYF
13	TRBJ2-7	TRBV10-3	CAISRQDLYEQYF
15	TRBJ1-4	TRBV15	CATSRDGQGLEKLFF
15	TRBJ1-2	TRBV5-1	CASSLELGHPYGYTF
16	TRBJ2-3	TRBV7-9	CASSSIGTSGVETQYF